These T cell receptor beta chains were read from a single sample in a study of cytomegalovirus exposure and HLA in healthy donors. The assay was immunoSEQ multiplex PCR, and TCRdb's table has in-frame clones only and misses some. The sample has about 110,000 clones; 75% are singletons. The sequencing sample was made of PBMCs. The receptors stem from a man aged 35-49 years in good health and CMV-seronegative. The CDR3 runs from the conserved cysteine through the conserved F or W. The order of the fields is D gene, J gene, V gene, clone size, CDR3 length, CDR3 protein, CDR3 DNA. A D gene is named only where the DNA matches it firmly. Clone size, where shown, is once, few, many, or a class for clones that have expanded.

>.|TRBJ1-1|TRBV21-1|.|11
CASSKGEMAFF
TGTGCCAGCAGCAAAGGGGAGATGGCTTTCTTT
>TRBD1|TRBJ2-2|TRBV6-5|.|14
CASTRQGSGGELFF
TGTGCCAGCACCCGACAGGGGAGCGGCGGGGAGCTGTTTTTT
>.|TRBJ1-3|TRBV5-1|.|14
CASSSTGSGNTIYF
TGCGCCAGCAGCTCCACAGGGTCTGGAAACACCATATATTTT
>TRBD1|TRBJ1-2|TRBV29-1|once|13
CSVDPGGSGGYTF
TGCAGCGTTGACCCAGGGGGCTCGGGTGGCTACACCTTC
>TRBD1|TRBJ1-1|TRBV27|.|13
CASTGQGNTEAFF
TGTGCCAGCACCGGACAGGGGAACACTGAAGCTTTCTTT
>TRBD1|TRBJ2-7|TRBV10-3|.|14
CAISYAGTGSEQYF
TGTGCCATCAGCTACGCCGGGACAGGGAGCGAGCAGTACTTC
>.|TRBJ1-1|TRBV9|once|14
CASSVRGEGTEAFF
TGTGCCAGCAGCGTACGGGGAGAGGGCACTGAAGCTTTCTTT
>.|TRBJ2-7|TRBV5-4|.|15
CASSLELGTSYEQYF
TGTGCCAGCAGCTTGGAACTGGGCACATCCTACGAGCAGTACTTC
>TRBD1|TRBJ1-6|TRBV5-1|.|17
CASSLAPTGNSNSPLHF
TGCGCCAGCAGCTTGGCCCCGACAGGGAATTCGAATTCACCCCTCCACTTT
>TRBD1|TRBJ1-5|TRBV6-5|.|15
CASSRTGAPNQPQHF
TGTGCCAGCAGCCGTACAGGGGCACCCAATCAGCCCCAGCATTTT
>.|TRBJ2-5|TRBV19|.|16
CASSDPGRRGSETQYF
TGTGCCAGTAGTGACCCCGGGCGAAGGGGTTCAGAGACCCAGTACTTC
>.|TRBJ1-4|TRBV11-2|once|12
CASSYSGGKLFF
TGTGCCAGCAGCTACTCGGGTGGAAAACTGTTTTTT
>.|TRBJ1-2|TRBV2|.|11
CASSPEGGYTF
TGTGCCAGCAGTCCCGAGGGAGGCTACACCTTC
>TRBD2|TRBJ2-7|TRBV5-6|.|15
CASIVFSGGAGEQYF
TGTGCCAGCATCGTCTTCTCGGGGGGGGCCGGGGAGCAGTACTTC
>.|TRBJ1-3|TRBV4-2|.|15
CASSRPRGNGNTIYF
TGTGCCAGCAGCCGGCCGAGAGGGAATGGAAACACCATATATTTT
>.|TRBJ1-1|TRBV13|once|13
CASSRQEGTEAFF
TGTGCCAGCAGCCGGCAGGAAGGTACTGAAGCTTTCTTT
>TRBD2|TRBJ2-5|TRBV5-1|.|16
CASSLVRSGDQETQYF
TGCGCCAGCAGCTTGGTGCGGAGCGGGGATCAAGAGACCCAGTACTTC
>TRBD1|TRBJ1-3|TRBV11-2|.|15
CASSLRTGAGNTIYF
TGTGCCAGCAGCTTAAGAACAGGGGCCGGAAACACCATATATTTT
>.|TRBJ1-4|TRBV11-2|.|12
CASSVGGEKLFF
TGTGCCAGCAGCGTAGGAGGGGAAAAACTGTTTTTT
>TRBD1|TRBJ1-3|TRBV28|.|15
CASTLPGQGGNTIYF
TGTGCCAGCACCCTGCCCGGACAGGGGGGAAACACCATATATTTT
>.|TRBJ1-1|TRBV19|.|13
CASSLELNTEAFF
TGTGCCAGTAGCCTAGAATTGAACACTGAAGCTTTCTTT
>.|TRBJ2-4|TRBV18|.|14
CASSPEVAKNIQYF
TGTGCCAGCTCACCAGAGGTAGCCAAAAACATTCAGTACTTC
>TRBD1|TRBJ2-2|TRBV2|.|14
CASRIQGIAGELFF
TGTGCCAGCAGAATACAGGGGATAGCCGGGGAGCTGTTTTTT
>TRBD1|TRBJ2-5|TRBV6-1|.|14
CASSVGQGPETQYF
TGTGCCAGCAGCGTTGGACAGGGACCAGAGACCCAGTACTTC
>TRBD2|TRBJ2-3|TRBV7-2|few|13
CASSPTSGGPQYF
TGTGCCAGCAGCCCGACTAGCGGGGGGCCGCAGTATTTT
>TRBD1|TRBJ1-4|TRBV9|.|16
CASSVSHDRGGEKLFF
TGTGCCAGCAGCGTATCCCACGACAGGGGTGGAGAAAAACTGTTTTTT
>.|TRBJ2-3|TRBV28|.|15
CASSSPGDYTDTQYF
TGTGCCAGCAGTTCCCCGGGGGATTACACAGATACGCAGTATTTT
>.|TRBJ1-1|TRBV4-1|.|16
CASSQVPTGLDTEAFF
TGCGCCAGCAGCCAAGTACCTACAGGGTTAGACACTGAAGCTTTCTTT
>.|TRBJ2-6|TRBV5-1|once|17
CASSLEGRSSGANVLTF
TGCGCCAGCAGCTTGGAGGGGCGAAGCTCTGGGGCCAACGTCCTGACTTTC
>.|TRBJ1-1|TRBV7-9|.|15
CASSPRTDQNTEAFF
TGTGCCAGCAGCCCCCGGACAGATCAGAACACTGAAGCTTTCTTT
>TRBD2|TRBJ2-3|TRBV5-1|.|15
CASSLGGGSTDTQYF
TGCGCCAGCAGCTTGGGGGGGGGTAGCACAGATACGCAGTATTTT
>TRBD2|TRBJ2-5|TRBV25-1|.|17
CASSPSGGAVRLKTQYF
TGTGCCAGCAGCCCTAGCGGGGGGGCCGTTCGTTTGAAGACCCAGTACTTC
>.|TRBJ1-5|TRBV5-1|few|14
CASSPGGGAQPQHF
TGCGCCAGCAGTCCCGGGGGGGGAGCTCAGCCCCAGCATTTT
>.|TRBJ1-2|TRBV4-1|.|13
CASSQDGDYGYTF
TGCGCCAGCAGCCAAGACGGGGATTATGGCTACACCTTC
>TRBD1|TRBJ1-2|TRBV6-1|.|14
CASSGTGVWGGYTF
TGTGCCAGCAGTGGGACAGGGGTCTGGGGTGGCTACACCTTC
>TRBD1|TRBJ2-7|TRBV10-3|.|17
CAISEPSTGGPSYEQYF
TGTGCCATCAGTGAGCCGTCGACAGGGGGTCCTTCCTACGAGCAGTACTTC
>TRBD1|TRBJ2-5|TRBV5-1|.|14
CASSQQGLQETQYF
TGCGCCAGCAGCCAACAGGGGCTCCAAGAGACCCAGTACTTC
>TRBD2|TRBJ2-5|TRBV6-6|.|16
CASSSTAGGPEETQYF
TGTGCCAGCAGTTCCACAGCGGGGGGGCCGGAAGAGACCCAGTACTTC
>.|TRBJ1-1|TRBV7-9|once|12
CSSSLMTGVAFF
TGTTCCAGCAGCCTGATGACAGGTGTAGCTTTCTTT
>.|TRBJ1-1|TRBV2|.|14
CASSAEAGRTEAFF
TGTGCCAGCAGTGCCGAGGCGGGACGCACTGAAGCTTTCTTT
>TRBD2|TRBJ2-2|TRBV11-3|.|16
CASSLEAGENTGELFF
TGTGCCAGCAGCTTAGAAGCGGGGGAGAACACCGGGGAGCTGTTTTTT
>.|TRBJ1-2|TRBV18|.|13
CASSQQGAWGYTF
TGTGCCAGCTCACAACAGGGAGCGTGGGGCTACACCTTC
>TRBD1|TRBJ1-2|TRBV6-1|few|16
CASSEGFVGTAYGYTF
TGTGCCAGCAGTGAAGGGTTTGTCGGGACAGCTTATGGCTACACCTTC
>.|TRBJ2-6|TRBV7-6|.|15
CASSEFGSGANVLTF
TGTGCCAGCAGCGAGTTTGGCTCTGGGGCCAACGTCCTGACTTTC
>.|TRBJ1-1|TRBV6-9|few|16
CASSTTHMNMNTEAFF
TGTGCCAGCAGTACTACCCATATGAACATGAACACTGAAGCTTTCTTT